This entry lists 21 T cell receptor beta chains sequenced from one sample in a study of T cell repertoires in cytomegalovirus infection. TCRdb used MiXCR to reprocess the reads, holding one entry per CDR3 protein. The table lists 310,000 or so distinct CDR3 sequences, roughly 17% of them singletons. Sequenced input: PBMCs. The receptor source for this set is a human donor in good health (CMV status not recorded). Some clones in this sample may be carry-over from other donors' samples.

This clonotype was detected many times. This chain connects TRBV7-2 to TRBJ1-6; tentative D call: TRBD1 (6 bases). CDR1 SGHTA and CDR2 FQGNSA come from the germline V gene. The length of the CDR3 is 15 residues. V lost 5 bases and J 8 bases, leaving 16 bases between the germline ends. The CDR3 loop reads CASSPGQQRDSPLHF. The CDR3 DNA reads TGTGCCAGCAGCCCAGGACAGCAAAGGGATTCACCCCTCCACTTT.

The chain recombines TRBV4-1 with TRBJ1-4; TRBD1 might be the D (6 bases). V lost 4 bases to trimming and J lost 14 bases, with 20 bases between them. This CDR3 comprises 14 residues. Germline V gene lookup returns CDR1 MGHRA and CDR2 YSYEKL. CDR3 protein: CASSRPAGGSNLFF. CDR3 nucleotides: TGCGCCAGCAGCCGACCTGCGGGGGGCTCGAATCTGTTTTTT.

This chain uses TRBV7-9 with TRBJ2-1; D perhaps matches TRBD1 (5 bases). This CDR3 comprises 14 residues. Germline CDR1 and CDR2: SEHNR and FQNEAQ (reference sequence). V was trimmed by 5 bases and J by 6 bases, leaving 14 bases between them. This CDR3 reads CASSAATRGNEQFF. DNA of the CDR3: TGTGCCAGCAGCGCTGCTACAAGGGGCAATGAGCAGTTCTTC.

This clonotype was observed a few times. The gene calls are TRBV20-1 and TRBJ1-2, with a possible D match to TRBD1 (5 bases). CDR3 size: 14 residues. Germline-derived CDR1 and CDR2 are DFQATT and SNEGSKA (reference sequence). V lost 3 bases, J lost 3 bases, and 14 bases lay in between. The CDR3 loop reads CSARTVIGDYGYTF. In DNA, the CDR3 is TGCAGTGCTAGGACAGTTATCGGTGACTATGGCTACACCTTC.

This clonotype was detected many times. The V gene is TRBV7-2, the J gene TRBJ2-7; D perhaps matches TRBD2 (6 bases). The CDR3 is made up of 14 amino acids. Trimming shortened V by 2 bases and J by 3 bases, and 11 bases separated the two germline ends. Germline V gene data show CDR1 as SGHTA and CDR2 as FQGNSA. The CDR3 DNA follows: TGTGCCAGCAGCTTAAATTCCGGGGGCTACGAGCAGTACTTC. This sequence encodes CASSLNSGGYEQYF.

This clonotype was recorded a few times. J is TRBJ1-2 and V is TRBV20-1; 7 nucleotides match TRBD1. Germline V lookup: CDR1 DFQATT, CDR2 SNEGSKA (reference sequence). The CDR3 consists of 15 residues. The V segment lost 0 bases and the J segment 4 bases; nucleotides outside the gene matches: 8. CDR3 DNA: TGCAGTGCTAGAGATGAAGGGGGCTGGGGCTATGGCTACACCTTC. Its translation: CSARDEGGWGYGYTF.

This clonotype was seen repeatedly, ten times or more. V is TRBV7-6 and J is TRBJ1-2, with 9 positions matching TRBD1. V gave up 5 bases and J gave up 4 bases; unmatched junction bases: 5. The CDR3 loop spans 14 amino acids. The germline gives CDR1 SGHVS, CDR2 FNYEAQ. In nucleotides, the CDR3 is TGTGCCAGCAGCCCGGACAGGGGTTTCTATGGCTACACCTTC. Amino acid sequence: CASSPDRGFYGYTF.

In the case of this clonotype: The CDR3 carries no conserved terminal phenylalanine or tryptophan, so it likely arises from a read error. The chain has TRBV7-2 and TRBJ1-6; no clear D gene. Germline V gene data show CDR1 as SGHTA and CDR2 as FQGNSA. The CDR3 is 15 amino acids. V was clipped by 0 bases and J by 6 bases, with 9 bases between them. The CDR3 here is CASSLASEINSPLHL. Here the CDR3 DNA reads TGTGCCAGCAGCTTAGCCTCAGAAATTAATTCACCCCTCCACTTG.

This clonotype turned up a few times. CDR3 in DNA: TGTGCCAGCCGCCGACGCGCCGGGACGGAGACGGAGGATACGCAGTATTTT. Protein product: CASRRRAGTETEDTQYF. This chain connects TRBV6-2 or TRBV6-3 to TRBJ2-3; D possibly matches TRBD1 or TRBD2 (5 bases each). The CDR3 runs to 17 residues. Germline CDR1 is MNHEY and CDR2 is SVGEGT. V gave up 8 bases and J gave up 6 bases, with 27 bases separating them.

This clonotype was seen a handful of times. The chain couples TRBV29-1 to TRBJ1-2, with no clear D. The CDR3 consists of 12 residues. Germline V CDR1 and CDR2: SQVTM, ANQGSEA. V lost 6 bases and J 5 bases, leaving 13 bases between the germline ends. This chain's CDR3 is CSVNPKGYGYTF. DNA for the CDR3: TGCAGCGTCAACCCTAAGGGTTATGGCTACACCTTC.

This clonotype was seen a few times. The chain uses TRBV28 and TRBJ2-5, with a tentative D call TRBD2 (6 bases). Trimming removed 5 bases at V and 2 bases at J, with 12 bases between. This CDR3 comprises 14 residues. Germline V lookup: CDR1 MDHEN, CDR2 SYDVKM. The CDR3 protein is CASSVSGLQETQYF. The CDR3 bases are TGTGCCAGCAGTGTTAGTGGACTACAAGAGACCCAGTACTTC.

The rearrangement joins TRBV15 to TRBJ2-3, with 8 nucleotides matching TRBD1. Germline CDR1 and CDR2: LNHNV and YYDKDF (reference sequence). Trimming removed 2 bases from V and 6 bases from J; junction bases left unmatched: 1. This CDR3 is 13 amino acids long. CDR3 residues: CATSRQGADTQYF. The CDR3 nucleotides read TGTGCCACCAGCAGACAGGGGGCGGATACGCAGTATTTT.

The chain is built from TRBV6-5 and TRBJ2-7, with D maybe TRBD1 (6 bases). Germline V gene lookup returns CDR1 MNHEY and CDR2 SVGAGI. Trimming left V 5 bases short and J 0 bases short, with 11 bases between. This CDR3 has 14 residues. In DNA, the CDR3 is TGTGCCAGCAGTCGGACAGTGTTCTCCTACGAGCAGTACTTC. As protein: CASSRTVFSYEQYF.

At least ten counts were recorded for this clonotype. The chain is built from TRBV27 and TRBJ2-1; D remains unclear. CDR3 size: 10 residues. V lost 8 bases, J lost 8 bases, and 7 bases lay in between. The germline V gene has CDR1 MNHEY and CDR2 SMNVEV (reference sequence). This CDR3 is CASGVYEQFF. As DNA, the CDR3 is TGTGCCAGCGGCGTTTATGAGCAGTTCTTC.

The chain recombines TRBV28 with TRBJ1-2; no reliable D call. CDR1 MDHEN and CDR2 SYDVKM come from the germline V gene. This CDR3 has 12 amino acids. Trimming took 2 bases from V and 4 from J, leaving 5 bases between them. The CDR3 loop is CASSLIPYGYTF. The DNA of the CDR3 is TGTGCCAGCAGTTTAATCCCCTATGGCTACACCTTC.

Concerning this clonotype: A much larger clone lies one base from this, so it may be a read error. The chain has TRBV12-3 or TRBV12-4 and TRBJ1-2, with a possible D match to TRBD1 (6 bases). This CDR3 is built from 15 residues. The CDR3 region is CASSLRGGGSYGYSF. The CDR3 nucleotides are TGTGCCAGCAGTTTGCGCGGGGGCGGGAGCTATGGCTACAGCTTC.

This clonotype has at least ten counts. The CDR3 DNA follows: TGCGCCAGCAGCCAAGATCCGCAGGCAGGGAATTCACCCCTCCACTTT. Amino acids: CASSQDPQAGNSPLHF. The J gene is TRBJ1-6, the V gene TRBV4-1; D perhaps matches TRBD1 (5 bases). The CDR3 loop spans 16 amino acids. V gave up 0 bases and J gave up 7 bases, with 13 bases separating them. CDR1 and CDR2 (germline): MGHRA, YSYEKL.

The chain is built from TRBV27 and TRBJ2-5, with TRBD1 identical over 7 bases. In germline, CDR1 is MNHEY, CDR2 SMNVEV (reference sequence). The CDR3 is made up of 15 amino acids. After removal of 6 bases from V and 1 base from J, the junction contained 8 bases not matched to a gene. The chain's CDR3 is CASSPSRQGQETQYF. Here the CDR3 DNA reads TGTGCCAGCAGCCCCAGTCGACAGGGCCAAGAGACCCAGTACTTC.

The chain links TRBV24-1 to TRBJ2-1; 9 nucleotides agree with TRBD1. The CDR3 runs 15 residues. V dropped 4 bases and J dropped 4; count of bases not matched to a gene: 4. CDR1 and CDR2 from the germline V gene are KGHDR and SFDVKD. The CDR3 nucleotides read TGTGCCACCAGTGAACCGGGACAGGGATACAATGAGCAGTTCTTC. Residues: CATSEPGQGYNEQFF.

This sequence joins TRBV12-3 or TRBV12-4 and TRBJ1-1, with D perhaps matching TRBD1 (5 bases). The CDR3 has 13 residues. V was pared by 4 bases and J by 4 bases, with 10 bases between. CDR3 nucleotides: TGTGCCAGCAGTTCACTGGGGGGCACTGAAGCTTTCTTT. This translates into CASSSLGGTEAFF.

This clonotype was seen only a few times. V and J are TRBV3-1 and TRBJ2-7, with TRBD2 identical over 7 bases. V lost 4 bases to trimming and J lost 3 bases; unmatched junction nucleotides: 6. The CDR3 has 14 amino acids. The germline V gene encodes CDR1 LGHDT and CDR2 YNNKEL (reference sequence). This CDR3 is CASSRRLALYEQYF. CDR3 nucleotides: TGTGCCAGCAGCCGCCGACTAGCCCTCTACGAGCAGTACTTC.